This T cell receptor (beta chain) was observed in a study of monozygotic twins with inflammatory bowel disease. General observations from the study: The authors found no support for a single strong IBD-associated signal or clonotype. Researchers were unable to tell different T cell subtypes apart.

On this clonotype: What it binds is not known.

From the 5' RACE reads, TCRdb lists one entry per CDR3 protein and no DNA. The repertoire shows fewer than 400,000 distinct CDR3 sequences; the top ten hold 5.6%. The CDR3 contains 17 residues. Germline V gives CDR1 SGHTA, CDR2 FQGNSA. This clonotype was sampled from a human donor with ulcerative colitis or Crohn's disease, or a healthy co-twin of an affected twin (not recorded which). The sequencing input was blood. The chain has TRBV7-2 and TRBJ1-3. The CDR3 sequence: CASSLELAGTSGNTIYF.